Below are 14 T cell receptor beta chains sequenced from a single sample in a study of T cell changes during pregnancy in multiple sclerosis. Clones were read by immunoSEQ multiplex PCR, and TCRdb kept only the in-frame ones, dropping some. This repertoire shows roughly 77,000 clones, roughly 92% found once; its top ten account for under 2%. The sequencing used peripheral blood, collected in the second trimester of pregnancy. The receptors were sampled from a female donor with multiple sclerosis, enrolled in a pregnancy study.

This sequence joins TRBV28 and TRBJ1-2; 7 nucleotides agree with TRBD1. Germline CDR1 MDHEN, CDR2 SYDVKM. This CDR3 comprises 12 residues. J was trimmed by 7 bases and V by 8 bases; bases with no gene match: 7. Written as DNA, the CDR3 is TGTGCCAGCTCCCGGGACAGTTTTGGCTACACCTTC. Protein product: CASSRDSFGYTF.

The chain joins TRBV19 to TRBJ2-3; D not certain. V lost 1 base, J lost 6 bases, and 14 bases lay in between. CDR1 LNHDA and CDR2 SQIVND come from the germline V gene (reference sequence). There are 15 residues in the CDR3. CDR3 amino acids: CASSIVGNQADTQYF. The CDR3 bases are TGTGCCAGTAGTATAGTTGGCAACCAGGCGGATACGCAGTATTTT.

The V gene is TRBV11-2, the J gene TRBJ2-2; D is unclear. This CDR3 spans 14 amino acids. Germline CDR1 reads SGHAT; CDR2 reads FQNNGV. V was clipped by 1 base and J by 2 bases, with 5 bases between them. The CDR3 nucleotides read TGTGCCAGCAGCTTAGCAGAAAACACCGGGGAGCTGTTTTTT. It specifies CASSLAENTGELFF.

This clone came up once. The CDR3 spells CASSPLLTEGEQYF. As DNA, the CDR3 is TGTGCCAGCAGCCCTCTCTTGACCGAGGGCGAGCAGTACTTC. This chain connects TRBV6-5 to TRBJ2-7; D may be TRBD2 (5 bases). This CDR3 has 14 amino acids. Trimming removed 6 bases from V and 6 bases from J, with 18 bases in between. The germline V gene has CDR1 MNHEY and CDR2 SVGAGI.

The chain is built from TRBV2 and TRBJ1-4; D gene ambiguous. CDR3 length equals 17 residues. V was shortened by 1 base and J by 0 bases, with 12 bases between the two germline ends. From germline, CDR1 is SNHLY and CDR2 FYNNEI. As DNA, the CDR3 is TGTGCCAGCAGTGAAGTGGGGTGGGGAGCAACTAATGAAAAACTGTTTTTT. Its translation: CASSEVGWGATNEKLFF.

The chain has TRBV14 and TRBJ2-7; perhaps TRBD1 as D (6 bases). With 1 base removed from V and 7 bases from J, the gap between germline ends came to 17 bases. The CDR3 contains 15 residues. Germline V gives CDR1 SGHDN, CDR2 FVKESK. The CDR3 spells CASSQVDSAVGEQYF. DNA for the CDR3: TGTGCCAGCAGCCAAGTGGACAGCGCCGTCGGAGAGCAGTACTTC.

As to this clone: One end of the junction fails to match germline, which may point to a read error. The chain uses TRBV7-7 and TRBJ1-1; D is ambiguous. The CDR3 contains 15 residues. Germline V gene data show CDR1 as SSHAT and CDR2 as FNYEAQ (reference sequence). The DNA for the CDR3 is TGTGCTAGCAGCTTAGCAGATACAGTGAACACTGAAGCTTTCTTT. It is translated as CASSLADTVNTEAFF. Full variable domain (rest looked up from reference TRBV7-7 and TRBJ1-1): GAGVSQSPRYKVTKRGQDVTLRCDPISSHATLYWYQQALGQGPEFLTYFNYEAQPDKSGLPSDRFSAERPEGSISTLTIQRTEQRDSAMYRCASSLADTVNTEAFFGQGTRLTVV.

V usage is TRBV13 and J usage is TRBJ2-7, with 7 bases lining up with TRBD2. The CDR3 runs to 15 residues. The V gene's germline CDR1 is PRHDT and CDR2 FYEKMQ (reference sequence). With 0 bases clipped from V and 5 bases from J, the junction kept 7 bases outside the gene matches. Here the CDR3 reads CASSLGGRGYDEQYF. In DNA, the CDR3 is TGTGCCAGCAGCTTAGGGGGGCGGGGGTACGACGAGCAGTACTTC.

In its sample, this clone was seen a few times. This chain connects TRBV14 to TRBJ1-4, with 10 bases matching TRBD1. CDR1 SGHDN and CDR2 FVKESK come from the germline V gene. The CDR3 covers 16 residues. V lost 3 bases and J lost 6; bases outside the gene matches: 7. CDR3 amino acids: CASSHLTGTGDEKLFF. DNA for the CDR3: TGTGCCAGCAGCCACCTAACCGGGACAGGGGATGAAAAACTGTTTTTT. The complete variable domain, with remaining parts taken from reference TRBV14 and TRBJ1-4, reads EAGVTQFPSHSVIEKGQTVTLRCDPISGHDNLYWYRRVMGKEIKFLLHFVKESKQDESGMPNNRFLAERTGGTYSTLKVQPAELEDSGVYFCASSHLTGTGDEKLFFGSGTQLSVL.

This clone was counted a single time. This chain connects TRBV29-1 to TRBJ2-3; TRBD1 matches at 8 bases. J was trimmed by 3 bases and V by 7 bases; bases with no gene match: 12. CDR3 length equals 15 residues. Germline assignment: CDR1 SQVTM and CDR2 ANQGSEA. The CDR3 reads CSATPRGQQTDTQYF. The CDR3 region has the DNA TGCAGCGCGACCCCCAGGGGGCAGCAGACAGATACGCAGTATTTT.

The chain combines TRBV19 with TRBJ2-3; tentatively, D is TRBD2 (5 bases). V dropped 5 bases and J dropped 6 bases, with 24 bases sitting between them. Germline assignment: CDR1 LNHDA and CDR2 SQIVND (reference sequence). CDR3 length: 17 amino acids. DNA of the CDR3: TGTGCCAGTAGTCGCCGCGGGCGGCGGCTAGCAGCCGATACGCAGTATTTT. It encodes CASSRRGRRLAADTQYF. Based on the CDR3 plus reference TRBV19 and TRBJ2-3, the full variable domain is DGGITQSPKYLFRKEGQNVTLSCEQNLNHDAMYWYRQDPGQGLRLIYYSQIVNDFQKGDIAEGYSVSREKKESFPLTVTSAQKNPTAFYLCASSRRGRRLAADTQYFGPGTRLTVL.

The chain employs TRBV16 and TRBJ2-3; the match to TRBD2 covers 9 bases. This CDR3 is 16 amino acids long. Germline trimming cut 0 bases from V and 0 bases from J; bases unmatched to any gene: 1. CDR1 KGHSY and CDR2 FQNENV come from the germline V gene. The CDR3: CASSQSAGGSTDTQYF. CDR3 nucleotides: TGTGCCAGCAGCCAATCGGCGGGAGGGAGCACAGATACGCAGTATTTT.

V usage is TRBV19 and J usage is TRBJ1-1; 10 bases line up with TRBD1. The germline CDR1 and CDR2 sequences are LNHDA and SQIVND (reference sequence). V was pared by 6 bases and J by 7 bases, with 8 bases of the junction left unmatched. The CDR3 is 14 amino acids. The CDR3 is CASSPGQGRFEAFF. The CDR3, as DNA: TGTGCCAGTAGCCCGGGACAGGGGAGGTTTGAAGCTTTCTTT.

V and J are TRBV30 and TRBJ2-3; D may be TRBD2 (5 bases). There are 11 residues in the CDR3. Trimming cost V 5 bases and J 4 bases, with 7 bases left between them. Germline assignment: CDR1 GTSNPN and CDR2 SVGIG (reference sequence). DNA of the CDR3: TGTGCCTGGGGACTGGCAGATACGCAGTATTTT. Its translation: CAWGLADTQYF.